The sequence of this T cell receptor beta chain was determined in a study of cytomegalovirus exposure and HLA in healthy donors. Overall study: The early release's HLA-typed donors yielded roughly 85 million unique TCRs.

For this clone: Antigen unknown.

With 7 bases removed from V and 1 base from J, the gap between germline ends came to 11 bases. The CDR3 consists of 14 residues. The germline V gene has CDR1 MNHEY and CDR2 SVGAGI. General study results and limits: The sole available immune exposure information was CMV serostatus.

A multiplex PCR was run with 60 Vbeta primers and 13 Jbeta primers. Profiling relied on immunoSEQ multiplex PCR, and the TCRdb table lists in-frame clones only, not all of them. The table lists approximately 210,000 clones, around 80% of them singletons. The sequenced material came from PBMCs. The sequence came from a man aged 35 to 55 in good health and CMV-seropositive. V gene TRBV6-5 combines with J gene TRBJ1-5; D is possibly TRBD1 (6 bases). The chain's CDR3 is CASNRQASNQPQHF. The CDR3 DNA follows: TGTGCCAGCAACAGACAGGCCAGCAATCAGCCCCAGCATTTT.